This entry lists 28 T cell receptor beta chains sequenced from one sample in a study of blood T cells in healthy people across ages. A second PCR, run for about 7 to 11 cycles, used a sample-barcoded 5' primer plus a J-beta primer mix. MiXCR, run by TCRdb on the 5' RACE reads, gives a single entry per CDR3 protein. The profile shows around 1.7 million distinct CDR3 sequences, 28% of them singletons. The sample taken for sequencing was blood. The source of these receptors is a woman in her 30s in good health.

CDR3 loop: CASSLRAGGNTGELFF. CDR3 bases: TGTGCCAGCAGTTTACGAGCGGGGGGCAACACCGGGGAGCTGTTTTTT. This rearrangement joins TRBV12-3 or TRBV12-4 to TRBJ2-2; 9 bases map to TRBD2. The ends lost 2 bases at V and 2 bases at J; junction bases unmatched: 3. This CDR3 region has 16 residues.

This clonotype was picked up a small number of times. J is TRBJ2-3 and V is TRBV20-1; 8 bases agree with TRBD2. Germline V gene lookup returns CDR1 DFQATT and CDR2 SNEGSKA (reference sequence). Unmatched junction bases numbered 11, after V lost 5 bases and J lost 4 bases. The CDR3 loop spans 15 amino acids. This CDR3 reads CSAASIAGRPDTQYF. The CDR3 DNA is TGCAGTGCTGCTTCTATAGCGGGACGGCCAGATACGCAGTATTTT.

A note on this clonotype: Because the CDR3 is missing its conserved closing phenylalanine or tryptophan, this is likely a read error. The chain carries TRBV20-1 and TRBJ2-1; 7 bases map to TRBD1. The germline CDR1 and CDR2 sequences are DFQATT and SNEGSKA (reference sequence). This CDR3 has 13 residues. The CDR3 nucleotides are TGCAGTGTTAGAGCACGGACAGGAAAGGAGCAGTTCGTC. This codes for CSVRARTGKEQFV.

V usage is TRBV9 and J usage is TRBJ1-6; D unresolved. This CDR3 spans 14 amino acids. V was pared by 0 bases and J by 9 bases, with 10 bases between. CDR1 and CDR2 (germline): SGDLS, YYNGEE. The CDR3 DNA follows: TGTGCCAGCAGCGTAGGGGAAGGCGGTTCACCCCTCCACTTT. This translates into CASSVGEGGSPLHF.

This clonotype was seen a few times. Just one base apart from a much larger clone, this may be a read error. The chain links TRBV5-6 to TRBJ2-4; possibly TRBD1 for D (6 bases). The CDR3 sequence is 16 residues long. Germline CDR1 SGHDT, CDR2 YYEEEE. With 0 bases removed from V and 0 bases from J, the gap between germline ends came to 10 bases. CDR3 amino acids: CASSLGDTVAKNIQYF. The CDR3 nucleotides are TGTGCCAGCAGCTTGGGGGACACTGTAGCCAAAAACATTCAGTACTTC. Full variable domain (rest looked up from reference TRBV5-6 and TRBJ2-4): DAGVTQSPTHLIKTRGQQVTLRCSPKSGHDTVSWYQQALGQGPQFIFQYYEEEERQRGNFPDRFSGHQFPNYSSELNVNALLLGDSALYLCASSLGDTVAKNIQYFGAGTRLSVL.

About this clonotype itself: With a much larger clone just one base away, this may be a read error. V usage is TRBV20-1 and J usage is TRBJ2-4, with no clear D. Germline CDR1 is DFQATT and CDR2 is SNEGSKA (reference sequence). The CDR3 is made up of 11 amino acids. This chain's CDR3 is CRARVGNIQYF. The CDR3 nucleotides are TGCAGGGCCCGAGTCGGAAACATTCAGTACTTC.

This clonotype was detected a few times. For the CDR3, the DNA is TGTGCCAGCAGCGCTCAGGACAATAGCAATCAGCCCCAGCATTTT. Translated: CASSAQDNSNQPQHF. The genes are TRBV2 and TRBJ1-5; weak D call: TRBD1 (5 bases). This CDR3 is 15 amino acids long. V was clipped by 6 bases and J by 0 bases, with 12 bases between them. Germline V lookup: CDR1 SNHLY, CDR2 FYNNEI.

There are many counts of this clonotype. This chain links TRBV20-1 with TRBJ2-1; 12 bases are a match to TRBD2. CDR1 is DFQATT and CDR2 is SNEGSKA in the germline V gene (reference sequence). V lost 6 bases, J lost 7 bases, and 7 bases stayed unmatched. The CDR3 extends over 14 amino acids. CDR3 sequence reads: CSAYTSGGSNEQFF. CDR3 DNA: TGCAGTGCCTATACTAGCGGGGGGAGTAATGAGCAGTTCTTC.

As for this clonotype: The junction departs from germline at one end; a sequencing error may be responsible. V usage is TRBV9 and J usage is TRBJ2-1; unclear D gene. This CDR3 region has 16 residues. Germline V gene sequence: CDR1 SGDLS, CDR2 YYNGEE. CDR3 nucleotides: TGTGCCAGCAGCGTAGGCGGCCAAAGCTCCTACGATGAGCAGTTCTTC. This translates into CASSVGGQSSYDEQFF.

This clonotype was seen ten or more times. This chain joins TRBV5-1 and TRBJ2-1; TRBD2 agrees at 8 bases. CDR1 is SGHRS, CDR2 YFSETQ, per germline. After removal of 4 bases from V and 8 bases from J, the junction contained 8 bases not matched to a gene. The CDR3 totals 14 residues. The DNA of the CDR3 is TGCGCCAGCAGCGGGCAGGGACTAGTCTATGAGCAGTTCTTC. This codes for CASSGQGLVYEQFF.

The CDR3 DNA reads as TGTGCCAGCAGTTTGGGGGACCGAGCAGGACCCTATGGCTACACCTTC. Protein: CASSLGDRAGPYGYTF. The chain links TRBV6-2 or TRBV6-3 to TRBJ1-2; tentative D call: TRBD1 (5 bases). The germline V gene has CDR1 MNHEY and CDR2 SVGEGT. The CDR3 spans 16 residues. Trimming stripped 4 bases from V and 4 bases from J, with 19 bases between.

This clonotype appeared a few times. The chain joins TRBV2 to TRBJ2-7; 9 bases line up with TRBD2. This CDR3 has 16 residues. Germline trimming cut 4 bases from V and 0 bases from J; bases unmatched to any gene: 7. CDR1 and CDR2 (germline): SNHLY, FYNNEI. CDR3 DNA: TGTGCCAGCAGTGCCTCTAGCGGGGCCTCCTCCTACGAGCAGTACTTC. Its translation is CASSASSGASSYEQYF.

This chain uses TRBV7-2 with TRBJ2-7; D gene ambiguous. Trimming took off 5 bases at V and 3 bases at J, with 11 bases between the two ends. The germline V gene has CDR1 SGHTA and CDR2 FQGNSA. This CDR3 is 13 amino acids long. The CDR3 nucleotides read TGTGCCAGCAGCCTATTCTTGGTCTACGAGCAGTACTTC. It translates to CASSLFLVYEQYF. The whole variable domain, remainder taken from reference TRBV7-2 and TRBJ2-7, is GAGVSQSPSNKVTEKGKDVELRCDPISGHTALYWYRQSLGQGLEFLIYFQGNSAPDKSGLPSDRFSAERTGGSVSTLTIQRTQQEDSAVYLCASSLFLVYEQYFGPGTRLTVT.

The J gene is TRBJ1-5, the V gene TRBV20-1; TRBD1 matches 7 bases. Germline trimming cut 4 bases from V and 4 bases from J; bases unmatched to any gene: 10. The CDR3 consists of 15 residues. Germline V lookup: CDR1 DFQATT, CDR2 SNEGSKA (reference sequence). Here the CDR3 DNA reads TGCAGTGCTACACAAGGGGGCGCGGGGAATCAGCCCCAGCATTTT. Its translation: CSATQGGAGNQPQHF.

This chain connects TRBV5-6 to TRBJ2-7; D is unclear. The CDR3 is 15 residues long. Germline V lookup: CDR1 SGHDT, CDR2 YYEEEE. Trimming shortened V by 1 base and J by 4 bases, and 15 bases separated the two germline ends. The CDR3 reads CASSLSWAGLYEQYF. The DNA for the CDR3 is TGTGCCAGCAGCTTGTCGTGGGCAGGCCTATACGAGCAGTACTTC.

This clonotype was counted a few times. The chain employs TRBV12-3 or TRBV12-4 and TRBJ1-4, with D unclear. The V end was cut by 6 bases, the J end by 7 bases, with 18 bases between. This CDR3 comprises 15 residues. CDR3 DNA: TGTGCCAGCAGGCAAACCCGGACTTTGGGTGAAAAACTGTTTTTT. Its translation: CASRQTRTLGEKLFF.

This clonotype was observed a handful of times. The chain links TRBV12-3 or TRBV12-4 to TRBJ2-7, with D possibly matching TRBD2 (6 bases). Trimming removed 3 bases at V and 2 bases at J, with 17 bases between. The CDR3 is 16 amino acids. Here the CDR3 DNA reads TGTGCCAGCAGTTTTTCATTGCGGGACCGTGCCTACGAGCAGTACTTC. Translated: CASSFSLRDRAYEQYF.

As concerns this clonotype: One junction end disagrees with the germline gene, perhaps due to a read error. The chain recombines TRBV7-9 with TRBJ2-1, with D unclear. The CDR3 covers 14 residues. The germline V gene encodes CDR1 SEHNR and CDR2 FQNEAQ (reference sequence). This CDR3 is CASSFESYSDEQFF. CDR3 coding DNA: TGCGCCAGCAGCTTTGAATCGTATTCGGACGAGCAGTTCTTC. Based on the CDR3 plus reference TRBV7-9 and TRBJ2-1, the full variable domain is DTGVSQNPRHKITKRGQNVTFRCDPISEHNRLYWYRQTLGQGPEFLTYFQNEAQLEKSRLLSDRFSAERPKGSFSTLEIQRTEQGDSAMYLCASSFESYSDEQFFGPGTRLTVL.

This clonotype was detected only a few times. The chain joins TRBV3-1 to TRBJ2-1; 7 positions match TRBD2. CDR1 is LGHDT and CDR2 is YNNKEL in the germline V gene (reference sequence). The CDR3 length is 17 residues. The junction had 9 bases not matched to a gene; V was cut back by 0 bases and J by 4 bases. As DNA, the CDR3 is TGTGCCAGCAGCCAAGATGGAGTAGCGGGCCTTTACAATGAGCAGTTCTTC. This sequence encodes CASSQDGVAGLYNEQFF.

This clonotype was observed a few times. The chain recombines TRBV13 with TRBJ2-7, with 7 nucleotides matching TRBD1. The CDR3 length is 15 residues. Germline CDR1 and CDR2: PRHDT and FYEKMQ (reference sequence). Trimming took 0 bases from V and 4 from J; bases not matched to a gene: 6. CDR3 region: CASSLGQPGGYEQYF. The DNA for the CDR3 is TGTGCCAGCAGCTTAGGCCAGCCAGGGGGTTACGAGCAGTACTTC.

This clonotype was recorded at least ten times. The rearrangement joins TRBV20-1 to TRBJ2-7; a possible D gene is TRBD2 (7 bases). From germline, CDR1 is DFQATT and CDR2 SNEGSKA (reference sequence). Trimming took off 5 bases at V and 3 bases at J, with 17 bases between the two ends. CDR3 length: 14 residues. The CDR3 DNA follows: TGCAGTGCTCCCAGGGGTGGGACTAACTACGAGCAGTACTTC. Translated, it gives CSAPRGGTNYEQYF.

This clonotype was seen repeatedly, ten times or more. The chain employs TRBV6-5 and TRBJ2-7; 7 bases are shared with TRBD1. In germline, CDR1 is MNHEY, CDR2 SVGAGI. The CDR3 runs 16 residues. J was trimmed by 6 bases and V by 0 bases; bases with no gene match: 11. CDR3 DNA: TGTGCCAGCAGTTACTCGGTTTCAACAGGGGATTCCGAGCAGTACTTC. Protein: CASSYSVSTGDSEQYF.

The chain has TRBV7-9 and TRBJ2-5; 8 nucleotides line up with TRBD1. J gave up 2 bases and V 5 bases, and 13 bases lay outside the gene matches. The CDR3 has 17 residues. Germline V gene data show CDR1 as SEHNR and CDR2 as FQNEAQ (reference sequence). CDR3 residues: CASSAEADRVTQETQYF. In DNA, the CDR3 is TGTGCCAGCAGCGCAGAGGCGGACAGGGTTACGCAAGAGACCCAGTACTTC.

The gene calls are TRBV20-1 and TRBJ1-6; D might be TRBD1 (5 bases). The CDR3 has 16 residues. Germline V CDR1 and CDR2: DFQATT, SNEGSKA (reference sequence). V gave up 3 bases and J gave up 7 bases, with 19 bases separating them. The CDR3 reads CSARDTAISPNSPLHF. The CDR3 DNA follows: TGCAGTGCTAGGGACACGGCAATCTCCCCGAATTCACCCCTCCACTTT.

This clonotype has at least ten counts. The chain uses TRBV5-6 and TRBJ2-1; D unclear. CDR1 SGHDT and CDR2 YYEEEE come from the germline V gene. The V gene lost 0 bases and the J gene lost 8 bases, with 18 bases spanning the gap. CDR3 size: 16 residues. The CDR3 region has the DNA TGTGCCAGCAGCTTGGTTTCAGGTTTTACTTTAGATGAGCAGTTCTTC. It translates to CASSLVSGFTLDEQFF.

This clonotype came up a few times. CDR3 amino acids: CASTDSGVDIQYF. The CDR3, as DNA: TGTGCCAGCACCGACTCGGGGGTAGACATTCAGTACTTC. V gene TRBV28 combines with J gene TRBJ2-4; perhaps TRBD2 as D (6 bases). The CDR3 has 13 residues. Trimming stripped 7 bases from V and 8 bases from J, with 15 bases between. The germline V gene encodes CDR1 MDHEN and CDR2 SYDVKM.

The chain links TRBV19 to TRBJ1-2, with 7 positions matching TRBD1. This CDR3 contains 16 residues. Germline values: CDR1 LNHDA, CDR2 SQIVND (reference sequence). V lost 8 bases, J lost 0 bases, and 12 bases stayed unmatched. CDR3 region: CASSSGGAQANYGYTF. In DNA form, the CDR3 reads TGTGCCAGTTCTTCAGGGGGGGCACAAGCTAACTATGGCTACACCTTC.

As concerns this clonotype: Mismatch with germline at one junction end may stem from a read error. J is TRBJ2-4 and V is TRBV2; D remains unclear. The end of the DNA aligns better with TRBJ2-7, so the J call may be wrong. CDR1 and CDR2 from the germline V gene are SNHLY and FYNNEI. CDR3 length: 14 amino acids. CDR3 in amino acids: CASREVGYGYEQYF. The CDR3 nucleotides read TGTGCCAGCAGGGAAGTGGGATATGGATACGAGCAGTACTTC.